This T cell receptor beta chain was recovered during a study of early T cells in non-severe SARS-CoV-2 infection (dated by TCRdb to the early 2020s). A note on the overall study: Because TCR sequencing relied on bulk RNA taken from unsorted whole blood, pairing of alpha and beta chains was not possible. Summary of the overall study and its limitations: VDJdb matching was skewed toward anti-spike CD8 responses and likely underestimated virus-specific expansions, missing private and CD4 specificities.

Library preparation was by 5' RACE. Instrument on record: NextSeq 500. Unique molecular identifiers were attached to individual cDNA molecules in the TCR library protocol so that sequencing error and PCR bias could be corrected. Both TCR alpha and beta chains were sequenced, and tight co-correlation was observed between alpha and beta sequence abundances in each sample. The original methods were these. Decombinator V4 was used to perform V gene, J gene and CDR3 annotation of TCR sequences. TCRs were defined as expanded if a significant change between any two time points was detected under a Poisson model with p below 0.0001. Abundances of TCRs were expressed as counts per million after normalisation to the total number of TCRs sequenced in each sample. TRAV1-2 paired with TRAJ12, TRAJ20 or TRAJ33 defined MAIT TCRs, while TRAV10 paired with TRAJ18 defined iNKT TCRs. VDJdb, accessed 1 November 2021, was searched for CMV, EBV and SARS-CoV-2 annotated TCRs, with TCRs annotated for multiple antigens excluded. TCRdb applied fastp at Q25 and MiXCR to the public reads, then kept only in-frame beta chains. Duplicate CDR3 protein sequences are folded into a single record with the most common DNA and genes. The V and J calls reflect TCRdb's pipeline rather than the authors' work. In this sample the table shows tens of thousands of distinct CDR3 sequences, 12% of which occur a single time. Around 4% of the sample goes to the ten largest clones.

Many counts were recorded for this clonotype. Its antigen has not been determined. Base qualities are missing; no much larger clone stands one base away. This was a case-control study nested in a cohort of healthcare workers in London, UK, who had nasopharyngeal swab PCR tests and blood samples taken every week. Between 23 and 31 March 2020, the week of the UK lockdown, healthcare workers were enrolled and then followed up weekly for as long as 16 weeks. According to the germline V gene (reference sequence), CDR1 reads DFQATT and CDR2 reads SNEGSKA. From V the trimming removes 7 bases and from J it removes 5 bases, while the gene matches leave 10 bases of the junction unaccounted for. The CDR3, cysteine through phenylalanine, is 15 amino acids long. Only the CDR3 region is kept as DNA, spanning 45 bases read in frame from base 1.

The chain couples TRBV20-1 to TRBJ2-2; TRBD2 matches 10 bases in the middle. The sample comprised whole blood. This receptor was identified in an adult who was a healthcare worker with PCR-confirmed SARS-CoV-2 infection or an uninfected control (not recorded which). The CDR3 amino acid sequence is: CSVRRLAGDTGELFF. In nucleotide form, the sequence is TGCAGTGTTCGCCGGCTAGCGGGAGATACCGGGGAGCTGTTTTTT.